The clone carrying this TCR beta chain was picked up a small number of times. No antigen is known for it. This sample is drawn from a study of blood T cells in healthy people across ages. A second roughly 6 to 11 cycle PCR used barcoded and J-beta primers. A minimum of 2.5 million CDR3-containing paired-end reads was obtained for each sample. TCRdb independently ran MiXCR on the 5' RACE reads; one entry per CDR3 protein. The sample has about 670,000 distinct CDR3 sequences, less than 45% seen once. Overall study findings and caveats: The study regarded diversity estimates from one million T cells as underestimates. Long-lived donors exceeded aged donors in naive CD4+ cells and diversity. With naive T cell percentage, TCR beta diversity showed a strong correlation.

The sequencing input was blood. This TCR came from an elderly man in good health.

DNA for the CDR3: TGCAGCGTTGAAGGGGACAGTTCCATCCCAGATACGCAGTATTTT. Translating it yields CSVEGDSSIPDTQYF. The chain links TRBV29-1 to TRBJ2-3; 7 positions agree with TRBD1. V was pared by 1 base and J by 4 bases, with 8 bases of the junction left unmatched. The CDR3 runs to 15 residues. Germline assignment: CDR1 SQVTM and CDR2 ANQGSEA.